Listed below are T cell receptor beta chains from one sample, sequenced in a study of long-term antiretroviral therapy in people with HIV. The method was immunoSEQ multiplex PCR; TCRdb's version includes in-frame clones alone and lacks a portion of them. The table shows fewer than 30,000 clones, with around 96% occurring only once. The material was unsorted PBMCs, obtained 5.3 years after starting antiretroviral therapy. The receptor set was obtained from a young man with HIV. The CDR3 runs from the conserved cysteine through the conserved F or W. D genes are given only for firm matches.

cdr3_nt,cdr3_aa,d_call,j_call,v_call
TGTGCCTGGAGTTACAGTCAGCGAAACACCATATATTTT,CAWSYSQRNTIYF,NA,TRBJ1-3,TRBV30
TGTGCCAGCAGCCACGTTGTGGACGAGCAGTACTTC,CASSHVVDEQYF,NA,TRBJ2-7,TRBV7-8
TGTGCCAGCAGCTTAGTACAGGGGCCTGGTAACGAGCAGTACTTC,CASSLVQGPGNEQYF,TRBD1,TRBJ2-7,TRBV7-6
TGTGCCAGCATGATAGCGTTTACGCAGTATTTT,CASMIAFTQYF,NA,TRBJ2-3,TRBV27
TGTGCCAGCACCCTCCGCAGGGGCTCCTACAATGAGCAGTTCTTC,CASTLRRGSYNEQFF,NA,TRBJ2-1,TRBV27
TGCAGCGTTGAAGATCCGACAGGGGGCACTGAAGCTTTCTTT,CSVEDPTGGTEAFF,TRBD1,TRBJ1-1,TRBV29-1
TGTGCCAGCAGCGTAGGAAGCGCGAGCTCCTACGAGCAGTACTTC,CASSVGSASSYEQYF,NA,TRBJ2-7,TRBV9
TGTGCCAGCTGTCAACGGACAGTCTCAAACTTC,CASCQRTVSNF,NA,TRBJ1-2,TRBV28
TGTGCCAGCAGCTTAGACTACAATGAGCAGTTCTTC,CASSLDYNEQFF,NA,TRBJ2-1,TRBV7-2
TGTGCCACTAGGGCGAGGGGCACTGAAGCTTTCTTT,CATRARGTEAFF,NA,TRBJ1-1,TRBV25-1
TGTGCCAGCAGTGAAGTCGGGACAGGGCTCTTC,CASSEVGTGLF,TRBD1,TRBJ2-1,TRBV6-1
TGCGCCAGCAGTGAGGTGGTGAACTCCTACGAGCAGTACTTC,CASSEVVNSYEQYF,NA,TRBJ2-7,TRBV10-2
TGTGCCAGCAGTTACGGCCAGGGGGATGGCTACACCTTC,CASSYGQGDGYTF,TRBD1,TRBJ1-2,TRBV6-5
TGCGCCAGCAGCTTAAACGGACTGAGCAATCAGCCCCAGCATTTT,CASSLNGLSNQPQHF,NA,TRBJ1-5,TRBV5-1
TGTGCCAGCAGCTTACCCGGGAACAATGAGCAGTTCTTC,CASSLPGNNEQFF,NA,TRBJ2-1,TRBV11-2
TGTGCCAGCAGCACTGGGGGAGGCTACACCTTC,CASSTGGGYTF,NA,TRBJ1-2,TRBV9
TGTGCCAGCAGTCCCGCCCGACTAGCGGGAGAAGAGACCCAGTACTTC,CASSPARLAGEETQYF,TRBD2,TRBJ2-5,TRBV28
TGCGCCAGCAGCAGTCGACAGGGGCTCACCGGGGAGCTGTTTTTT,CASSSRQGLTGELFF,TRBD1,TRBJ2-2,TRBV5-1
TGTGCCAGCAGCCCAACCGGGACAGCAGGTGAAAAACTGTTTTTT,CASSPTGTAGEKLFF,TRBD1,TRBJ1-4,TRBV7-2
TGTGCCAGCATACTAGCGGGAGAGGGGACCGGGGAGCTGTTTTTT,CASILAGEGTGELFF,TRBD2,TRBJ2-2,TRBV2
TGTGCCAGCAGCGTTGGGACAGCCGATTTTCAAGAGACCCAGTACTTC,CASSVGTADFQETQYF,TRBD1,TRBJ2-5,TRBV9
TGTGCCATCAGTGAAGGGGGGGACAGACAAAAACTGTTTTTT,CAISEGGDRQKLFF,TRBD1,TRBJ1-4,TRBV10-3
TGTGCCAGCAGCCCAGGGTTTTTAGCCAAAAACATTCAGTACTTC,CASSPGFLAKNIQYF,NA,TRBJ2-4,TRBV13
TGTGCCAGTAGTATACAAGGGACCCCGAACACTGAAGCTTTCTTT,CASSIQGTPNTEAFF,NA,TRBJ1-1,TRBV19
TGTGCCATTCGAACAGGGAGAGCGGAGCAGTACTTC,CAIRTGRAEQYF,NA,TRBJ2-7,TRBV10-3
TGTGCCAGCAGTGCACAAGCGGGGGGCACAGATACGCAGTATTTT,CASSAQAGGTDTQYF,TRBD2,TRBJ2-3,TRBV6-4
TGCAGCGTCTGGCCCGGGACTAGCGGGAGCCACGAGCAGTACTTC,CSVWPGTSGSHEQYF,TRBD2,TRBJ2-7,TRBV29-1
TGTGCCAGCAGCTTAGTTCGGGCCGGGGGGCCTGGTCAGTTCTTC,CASSLVRAGGPGQFF,NA,TRBJ2-1,TRBV7-9